The clone carrying this T cell receptor beta chain appeared a few times. Looked up from germline, CDR1 is SGHTA and CDR2 is FQGNSA. This CDR3 region has 17 residues. With 0 bases clipped from V and 4 bases from J, the junction kept 4 bases outside the gene matches. Assay used: immunoSEQ multiplex PCR; TCRdb lists only in-frame clones, some missing. The table records 200,000 to 300,000 clones, more than 70% of them present only once. This sample is drawn from a study of blood T cell repertoires in COVID-19. About the study: Collection of acute and convalescent COVID-19 samples took place in the United States, Italy and Spain.

Residents of under 25 US areas, aged about 18 to 100 years, made up the participants. For recovered donors of Cohort 3, there were two negative PCRs, clearance, or symptom resolution. Sequencing was done on a sample of PBMCs or T cells enriched from blood (not recorded which). This clonotype was sampled from a woman aged 45-65 years who had recovered from COVID-19. The chain has TRBV7-2 and TRBJ2-7; 15 positions agree with TRBD2. The CDR3 loop reads CASSLAGLAGGFYEQYF. In nucleotides, the CDR3 is TGTGCCAGCAGCTTAGCGGGACTAGCGGGAGGCTTTTACGAGCAGTACTTC.